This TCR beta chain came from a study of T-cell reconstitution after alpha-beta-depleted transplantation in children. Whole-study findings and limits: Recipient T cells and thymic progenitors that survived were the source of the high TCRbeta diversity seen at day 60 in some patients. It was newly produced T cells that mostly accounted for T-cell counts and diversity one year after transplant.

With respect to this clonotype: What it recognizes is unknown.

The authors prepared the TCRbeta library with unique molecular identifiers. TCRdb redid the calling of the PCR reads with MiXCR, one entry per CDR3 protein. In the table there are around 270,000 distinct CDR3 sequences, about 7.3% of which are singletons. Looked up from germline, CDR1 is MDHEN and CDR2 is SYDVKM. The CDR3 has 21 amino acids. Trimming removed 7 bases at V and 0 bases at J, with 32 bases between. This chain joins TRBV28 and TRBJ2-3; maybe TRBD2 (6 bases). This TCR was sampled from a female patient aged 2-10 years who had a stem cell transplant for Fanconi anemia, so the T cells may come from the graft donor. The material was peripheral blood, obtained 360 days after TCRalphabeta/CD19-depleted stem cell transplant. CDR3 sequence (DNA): TGTGCCAGCATTCCTTGGGGAGGCGGGGACCAACCTGGAAGGAGCACAGATACGCAGTATTTT. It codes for CASIPWGGGDQPGRSTDTQYF.